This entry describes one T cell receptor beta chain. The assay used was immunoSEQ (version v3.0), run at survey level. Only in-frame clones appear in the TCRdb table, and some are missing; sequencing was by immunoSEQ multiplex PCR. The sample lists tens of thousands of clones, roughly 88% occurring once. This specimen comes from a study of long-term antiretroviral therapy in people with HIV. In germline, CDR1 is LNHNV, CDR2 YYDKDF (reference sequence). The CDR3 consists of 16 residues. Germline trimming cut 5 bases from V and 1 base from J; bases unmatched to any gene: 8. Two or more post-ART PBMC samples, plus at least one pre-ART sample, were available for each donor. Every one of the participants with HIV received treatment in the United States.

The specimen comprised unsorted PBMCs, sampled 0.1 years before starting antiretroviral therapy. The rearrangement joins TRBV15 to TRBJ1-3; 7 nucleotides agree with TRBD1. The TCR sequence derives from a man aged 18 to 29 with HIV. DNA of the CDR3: TGTGCCACCAGCGGTACAGGGGCTCGTTCTGGAAACACCATATATTTT. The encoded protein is CATSGTGARSGNTIYF.